This entry is about one T cell receptor beta chain. The data derive from a study of blood T cell repertoires in COVID-19. Turning to the study itself: T cells, B-cell-depleted T cells, or PBMCs provided the cDNA or gDNA that served as material.

In germline, CDR1 is MGHRA, CDR2 YSYEKL. The CDR3 is 12 residues long. V was cut by 5 bases and J by 4 bases, with 7 bases left in between. In the authors' methods: Estimation of nucleated cell counts relied on the amplification of reference gene primers. This table comes from immunoSEQ multiplex PCR, and its TCRdb copy is limited to in-frame clones, with some not included. V, J and clone size were drawn from that table, and D and trimming were deduced from the DNA. The sample has roughly 180,000 clones, 65% to 85% seen once. The sequence was obtained from a man in his sixties with active or convalescent COVID-19. The genes are TRBV4-1 and TRBJ2-3; the D is unclear. Material: peripheral blood. The DNA for the CDR3 is TGCGCCAGCAGCGCGACTGCAGATACGCAGTATTTT. Amino acids: CASSATADTQYF.